Within the sample, the clone carrying this T cell receptor (beta chain) is medium-sized. Its antigen is still unknown. The CDR3 covers 16 residues. With V trimmed by 1 base and J by 6 bases, 7 bases remained unmatched. Germline values: CDR1 SGHVS, CDR2 FNYEAQ. This sample was included in a study of T cell repertoires in cytomegalovirus infection. In TCRdb, the reads were re-called with MiXCR into one record per CDR3 protein. The sample has more than 20,000 distinct CDR3 sequences, around 43% seen once. The V and J genes are TRBV7-6 and TRBJ2-7; 12 positions match TRBD1. Sequences were derived from CD8+ T cells from cultured PBMCs, sampled from culture after CMV antigen stimulation. The origin of this receptor is a human donor in good health (CMV status not recorded). Some clones in this sample may be carry-over from other donors' samples. This CDR3 reads CASSLGYGDRGREQYF. The DNA of the CDR3 is TGTGCCAGCAGCTTAGGCTATGGGGACAGGGGGCGCGAGCAGTACTTC.